This is a list of T cell receptor beta chains from one sample in a study of T cells in Graves' hyperthyroidism and ophthalmopathy. TCRdb processed the multiplex PCR reads anew with MiXCR; each CDR3 protein has one entry. The profile shows roughly 700,000 distinct CDR3 sequences, roughly 32% of them singletons. The source material was blood. These receptors were taken from a woman aged 40 to 50 with Graves' hyperthyroidism. Both conserved end residues are part of each CDR3. The D gene is left open where the match is weak. Clone size, where shown, is once, few, many, or a class for clones that have expanded.

J	V	D	size	CDR3	DNA
TRBJ1-4	TRBV7-9	TRBD1	-	CASSRKQGAIGEKLFF	TGTGCCAGCAGCCGAAAGCAGGGGGCGATTGGTGAAAAACTGTTTTTT
TRBJ1-4	TRBV7-9	TRBD1	-	CASSLLDRVNEKLFF	TGTGCCAGCAGCTTGCTCGACAGGGTGAATGAAAAACTGTTTTTT
TRBJ2-7	TRBV7-9	-	many	CASSHPGERYEQYF	TGTGCCAGCAGCCATCCAGGGGAGAGGTACGAGCAGTACTTC
TRBJ2-7	TRBV7-6	-	many	CASSLGGGHASYEQYF	TGTGCCAGCAGCTTAGGAGGGGGGCACGCTTCCTACGAGCAGTACTTC
TRBJ1-5	TRBV12-5	-	-	CASGRDSGQPQHF	TGTGCTAGTGGTCGCGACAGTGGTCAGCCCCAGCATTTT
TRBJ1-1	TRBV7-9	-	many	CASSLAGPGEAFF	TGTGCCAGCAGCTTAGCGGGACCGGGGGAAGCTTTCTTT
TRBJ1-1	TRBV19	-	-	CASSPGGAEAFF	TGTGCCAGTAGTCCCGGGGGGGCTGAAGCTTTCTTT
TRBJ2-5	TRBV6-1	TRBD2	-	CASSPGPAGGQETQYF	TGTGCCAGCAGCCCGGGACCAGCGGGAGGACAAGAGACCCAGTACTTC
TRBJ1-5	TRBV6-5	-	-	CASSYGGGETQHF	TGTGCCAGCAGTTACGGGGGGGGCGAGACCCAGCATTTT
TRBJ2-7	TRBV10-3	TRBD2	-	CAISSRLAEYNEQYF	TGTGCCATCAGTTCCAGACTAGCGGAATACAATGAGCAGTACTTC
TRBJ1-2	TRBV25-1	-	-	CASSTRQEANGYTF	TGTGCCAGCAGTACGAGACAGGAGGCGAATGGCTACACCTTC
TRBJ1-1	TRBV20-1	TRBD1	-	CSARLQGAATEAFF	TGCAGTGCTAGATTACAGGGGGCCGCCACTGAAGCTTTCTTT
TRBJ2-7	TRBV28	TRBD2	-	CASKPSSGRYEQYF	TGTGCCAGCAAACCAAGTAGCGGGAGATACGAGCAGTACTTC
TRBJ2-2	TRBV5-1	-	few	CASSQVFSGDTGELFF	TGCGCCAGCAGCCAAGTCTTTAGTGGGGACACCGGGGAGCTGTTTTTT
TRBJ1-2	TRBV2	TRBD1	many	CASSLQGGWGYTF	TGTGCCAGCAGTCTACAGGGGGGCTGGGGCTACACCTTC
TRBJ1-4	TRBV7-9	-	-	CASSHRDKLFF	TGTGCCAGCAGCCACCGGGACAAACTGTTTTTT
TRBJ1-2	TRBV25-1	-	-	CARPPPNYGYTF	TGTGCCAGGCCGCCTCCTAACTATGGCTACACCTTC
TRBJ1-5	TRBV7-4	-	-	CASSLGRGGGGQPQHF	TGTGCCAGCAGCTTAGGCCGGGGAGGTGGCGGTCAGCCCCAGCATTTT
TRBJ2-3	TRBV7-8	TRBD2	-	CASSSGLAGNTDTQYF	TGTGCCAGCAGCTCCGGACTAGCGGGCAACACAGATACGCAGTATTTT
TRBJ1-1	TRBV6-5	-	once	CASTLGGFTEAFF	TGTGCCAGCACCTTAGGGGGATTCACTGAAGCTTTCTTT
TRBJ2-2	TRBV29-1	TRBD2	-	CSVESREDTGELFF	TGCAGCGTTGAATCGCGGGAGGACACCGGGGAGCTGTTTTTT
TRBJ1-1	TRBV11-2	-	few	CASSQESVNTEAFF	TGTGCCAGCAGCCAAGAATCAGTGAACACTGAAGCTTTCTTT
TRBJ1-2	TRBV12-3/TRBV12-4	TRBD1	-	CASTEGQGAFYTF	TGTGCCAGCACCGAGGGACAGGGGGCATTCTACACCTTC
TRBJ2-7	TRBV19	TRBD2	-	CASSPGLAGGPSYEQYF	TGTGCCAGTAGTCCGGGACTAGCGGGGGGGCCTTCCTACGAGCAGTACTTC
TRBJ1-1	TRBV12-3/TRBV12-4	-	few	CASSRGTADKAFF	TGTGCCAGCAGCCGAGGGACTGCGGATAAAGCTTTCTTT
TRBJ1-1	TRBV10-3	TRBD1	-	CASSYLLLGQGEAFF	TGTGCCAGCAGTTACCTTCTACTCGGACAGGGCGAAGCTTTCTTT
TRBJ2-2	TRBV29-1	TRBD1	-	CASSPRTGTENTGELFF	TGCGCCAGCAGTCCTAGAACCGGGACAGAGAACACCGGGGAGCTGTTTTTT
TRBJ2-7	TRBV2	TRBD2	many	CASREAGGPVEQYF	TGTGCCAGCAGGGAAGCGGGAGGGCCTGTCGAGCAGTACTTC
TRBJ2-2	TRBV10-3	-	once	CAISEKVDPGRELFF	TGTGCCATCAGTGAGAAAGTGGACCCTGGACGGGAGCTGTTTTTT
TRBJ2-3	TRBV7-9	-	-	CASSLVVTDTQYF	TGTGCCAGCAGCTTAGTTGTCACAGATACGCAGTATTTT
TRBJ1-6	TRBV30	-	-	CAWASGRNNSPLHF	TGTGCCTGGGCATCGGGACGGAATAATTCACCCCTCCACTTT
TRBJ2-5	TRBV7-2	-	few	CASSPWGGRGRPQETQYF	TGTGCCAGCAGCCCCTGGGGGGGGCGCGGGAGACCTCAAGAGACCCAGTACTTC
TRBJ2-7	TRBV14	TRBD2	-	CASSQDSSASGIYEQYF	TGTGCCAGCAGCCAAGATTCTTCGGCTAGCGGGATTTACGAGCAGTACTTC
TRBJ1-2	TRBV7-9	-	once	CASSCGDCGYTF	TGTGCCAGCAGCTGTGGGGACTGTGGCTACACCTTC
TRBJ1-1	TRBV10-3	TRBD1	many	CAISEHRGSTEAFF	TGTGCCATCAGTGAGCACAGGGGGAGCACTGAAGCTTTCTTT